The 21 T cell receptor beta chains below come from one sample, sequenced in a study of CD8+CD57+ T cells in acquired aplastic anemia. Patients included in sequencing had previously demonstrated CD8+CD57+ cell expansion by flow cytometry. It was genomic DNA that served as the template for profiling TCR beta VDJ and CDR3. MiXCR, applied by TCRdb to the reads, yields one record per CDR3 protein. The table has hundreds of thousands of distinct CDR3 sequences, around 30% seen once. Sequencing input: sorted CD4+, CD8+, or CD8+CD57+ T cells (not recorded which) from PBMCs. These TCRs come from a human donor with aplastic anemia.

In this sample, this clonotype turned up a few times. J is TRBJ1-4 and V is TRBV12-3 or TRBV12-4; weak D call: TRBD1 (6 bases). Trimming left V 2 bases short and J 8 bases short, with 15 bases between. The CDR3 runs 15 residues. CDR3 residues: CASSLRGQGMEKLFF. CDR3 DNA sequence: TGTGCCAGCAGTTTACGGGGGCAAGGGATGGAAAAACTGTTTTTT.

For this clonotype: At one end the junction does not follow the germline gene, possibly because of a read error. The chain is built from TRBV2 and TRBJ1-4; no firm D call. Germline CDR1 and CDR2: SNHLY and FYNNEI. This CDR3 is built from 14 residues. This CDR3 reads CASSEAGVNEKLLF. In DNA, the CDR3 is TGTGCCAGCAGTGAAGCTGGGGTTAATGAAAAACTGCTTTTT.

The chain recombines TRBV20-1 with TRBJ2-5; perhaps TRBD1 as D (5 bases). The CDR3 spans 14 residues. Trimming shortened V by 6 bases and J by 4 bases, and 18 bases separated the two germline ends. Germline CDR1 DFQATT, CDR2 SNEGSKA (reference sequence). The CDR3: CSAPLGLVLETQYF. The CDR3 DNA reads TGCAGTGCCCCCCTGGGGCTAGTCCTAGAGACCCAGTACTTC.

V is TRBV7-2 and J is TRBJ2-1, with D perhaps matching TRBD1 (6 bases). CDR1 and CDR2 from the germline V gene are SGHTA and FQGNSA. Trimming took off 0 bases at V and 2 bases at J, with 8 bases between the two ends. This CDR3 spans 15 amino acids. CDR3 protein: CASSLAQGAYNEQFF. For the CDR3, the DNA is TGTGCCAGCAGCTTAGCACAGGGCGCCTACAATGAGCAGTTCTTC.

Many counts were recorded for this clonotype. DNA for the CDR3: TGTGCCAGTAGTCCCGTAGCGGGAGAGTACGAGCAGTACTTC. Its protein is CASSPVAGEYEQYF. This chain joins TRBV19 and TRBJ2-7; 9 nucleotides match TRBD2. The junction had 6 bases not matched to a gene; V was cut back by 5 bases and J by 4 bases. Germline loops: CDR1 LNHDA, CDR2 SQIVND (reference sequence). The CDR3 loop spans 14 amino acids.

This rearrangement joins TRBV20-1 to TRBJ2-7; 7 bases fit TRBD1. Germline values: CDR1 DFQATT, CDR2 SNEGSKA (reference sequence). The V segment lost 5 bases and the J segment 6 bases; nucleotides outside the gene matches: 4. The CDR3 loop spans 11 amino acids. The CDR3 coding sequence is TGCAGTGCTCGGGACAGCATCGAGCAGTACTTC. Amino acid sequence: CSARDSIEQYF.

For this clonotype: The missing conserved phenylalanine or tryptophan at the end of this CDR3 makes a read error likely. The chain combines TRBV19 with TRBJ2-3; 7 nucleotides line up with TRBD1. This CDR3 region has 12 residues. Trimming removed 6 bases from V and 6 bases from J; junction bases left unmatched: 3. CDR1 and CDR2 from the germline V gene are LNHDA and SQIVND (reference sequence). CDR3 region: CASRQGVDTQYL. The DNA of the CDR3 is TGTGCCAGTAGGCAGGGGGTGGATACGCAGTATTTA.

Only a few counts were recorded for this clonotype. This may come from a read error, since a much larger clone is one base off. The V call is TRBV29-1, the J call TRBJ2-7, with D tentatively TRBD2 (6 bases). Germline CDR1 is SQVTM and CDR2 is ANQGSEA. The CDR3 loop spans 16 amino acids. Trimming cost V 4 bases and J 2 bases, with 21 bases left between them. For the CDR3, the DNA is TGCAGCGTTGCCGGGACTGAGGGCACTGGGACCTACGAGCAGTACTTC. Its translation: CSVAGTEGTGTYEQYF.

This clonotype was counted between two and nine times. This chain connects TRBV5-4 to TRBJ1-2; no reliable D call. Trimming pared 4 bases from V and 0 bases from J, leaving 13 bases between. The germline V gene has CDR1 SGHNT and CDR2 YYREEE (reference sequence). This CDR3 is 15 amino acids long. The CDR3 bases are TGTGCCAGCAGCCCAGTGACACCCGCTAACTATGGCTACACCTTC. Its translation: CASSPVTPANYGYTF.

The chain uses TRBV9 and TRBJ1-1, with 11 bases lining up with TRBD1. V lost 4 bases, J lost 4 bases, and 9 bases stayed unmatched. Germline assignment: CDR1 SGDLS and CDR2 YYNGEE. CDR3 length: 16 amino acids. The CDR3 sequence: CASSTQMGQGGTEAFF. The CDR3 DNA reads TGTGCCAGCAGCACGCAGATGGGACAGGGGGGCACTGAAGCTTTCTTT.

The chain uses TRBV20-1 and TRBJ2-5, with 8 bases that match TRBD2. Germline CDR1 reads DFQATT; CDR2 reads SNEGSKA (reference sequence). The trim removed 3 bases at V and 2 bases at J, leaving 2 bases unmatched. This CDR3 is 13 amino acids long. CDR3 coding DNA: TGCAGTGCTAGCGGGGGGGGACAAGAGACCCAGTACTTC. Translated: CSASGGGQETQYF.

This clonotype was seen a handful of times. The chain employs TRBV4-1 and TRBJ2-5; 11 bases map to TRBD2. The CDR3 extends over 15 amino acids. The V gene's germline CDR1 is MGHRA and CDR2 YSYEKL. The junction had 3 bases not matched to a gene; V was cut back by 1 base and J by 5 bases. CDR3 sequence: CASSQGLAGLETQYF. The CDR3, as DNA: TGCGCCAGCAGCCAAGGACTAGCGGGACTCGAGACCCAGTACTTC.

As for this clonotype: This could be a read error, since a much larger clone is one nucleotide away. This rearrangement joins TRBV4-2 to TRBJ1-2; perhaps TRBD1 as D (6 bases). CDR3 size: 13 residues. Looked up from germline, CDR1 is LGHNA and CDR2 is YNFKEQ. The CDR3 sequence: CTSSPGTNYGYTF. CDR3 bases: TGTACCAGCAGCCCCGGGACAAACTATGGCTACACCTTC.

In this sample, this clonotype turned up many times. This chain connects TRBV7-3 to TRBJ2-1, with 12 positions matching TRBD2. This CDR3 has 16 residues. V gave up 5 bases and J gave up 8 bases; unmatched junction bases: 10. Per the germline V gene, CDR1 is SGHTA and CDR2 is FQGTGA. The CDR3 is CASSPASGRAIDEQFF. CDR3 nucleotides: TGTGCCAGCAGCCCAGCTAGCGGGAGGGCCATAGATGAGCAGTTCTTC.

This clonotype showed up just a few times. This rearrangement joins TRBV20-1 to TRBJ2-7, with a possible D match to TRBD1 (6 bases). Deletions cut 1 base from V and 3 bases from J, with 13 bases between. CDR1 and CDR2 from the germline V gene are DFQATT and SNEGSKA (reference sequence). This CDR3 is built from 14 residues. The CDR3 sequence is CSARAPQGNYEQYF. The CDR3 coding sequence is TGCAGTGCTAGAGCCCCGCAGGGGAACTACGAGCAGTACTTC.

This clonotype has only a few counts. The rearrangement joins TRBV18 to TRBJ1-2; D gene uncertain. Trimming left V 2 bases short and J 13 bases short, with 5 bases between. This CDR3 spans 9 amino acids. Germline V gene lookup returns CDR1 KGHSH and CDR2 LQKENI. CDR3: CASSPEPTF. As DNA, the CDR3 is TGTGCCAGCTCACCAGAGCCCACCTTC.

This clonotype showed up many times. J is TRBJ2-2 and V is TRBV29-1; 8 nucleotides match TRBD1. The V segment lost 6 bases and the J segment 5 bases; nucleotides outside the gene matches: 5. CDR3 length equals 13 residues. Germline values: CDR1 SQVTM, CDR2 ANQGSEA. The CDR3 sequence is CSVRQGRTGELFF. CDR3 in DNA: TGCAGCGTCCGACAGGGGAGAACCGGGGAGCTGTTTTTT.

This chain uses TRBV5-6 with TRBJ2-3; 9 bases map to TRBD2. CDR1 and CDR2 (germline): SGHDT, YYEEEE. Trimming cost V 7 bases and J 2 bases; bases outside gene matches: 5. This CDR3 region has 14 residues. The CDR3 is CASSSGGFTDTQYF. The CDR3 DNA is TGTGCCAGCTCGAGCGGGGGGTTCACAGATACGCAGTATTTT. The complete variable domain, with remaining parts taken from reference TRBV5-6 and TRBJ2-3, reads DAGVTQSPTHLIKTRGQQVTLRCSPKSGHDTVSWYQQALGQGPQFIFQYYEEEERQRGNFPDRFSGHQFPNYSSELNVNALLLGDSALYLCASSSGGFTDTQYFGPGTRLTVL.

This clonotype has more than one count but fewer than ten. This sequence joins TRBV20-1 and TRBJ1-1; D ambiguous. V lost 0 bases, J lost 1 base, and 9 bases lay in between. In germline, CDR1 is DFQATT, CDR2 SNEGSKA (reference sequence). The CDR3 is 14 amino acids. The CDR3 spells CSARDPGQNTEAFF. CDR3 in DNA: TGCAGTGCTAGAGATCCCGGGCAGAACACTGAAGCTTTCTTT.

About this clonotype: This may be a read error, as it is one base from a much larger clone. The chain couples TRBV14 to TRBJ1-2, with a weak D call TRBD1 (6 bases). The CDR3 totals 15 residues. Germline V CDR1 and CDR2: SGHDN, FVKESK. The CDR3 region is CARSQGLGGAYGYTF. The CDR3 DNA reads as TGTGCCCGCAGCCAAGGCCTCGGGGGGGCCTATGGCTACACCTTC.

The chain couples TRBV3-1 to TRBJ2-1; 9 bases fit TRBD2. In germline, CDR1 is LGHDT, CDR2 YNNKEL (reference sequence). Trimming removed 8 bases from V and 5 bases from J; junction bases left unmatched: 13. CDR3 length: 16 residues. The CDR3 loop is CASPIRGTSSNNEQFF. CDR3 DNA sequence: TGTGCCAGCCCAATACGGGGGACTAGCTCAAACAATGAGCAGTTCTTC.